The present entry profiles one T cell receptor (beta chain) with its context. Its matching antigen is unknown. This entry comes from a study of T cells in localized non-small cell lung cancer. Regarding the study as a whole: Across samples, adjacent lung featured a median roughly 50 of the top 100 tumor clones. Higher T cell density in the blood was associated with longer overall survival, whereas higher adjacent-lung clonality associated with shorter survival. Uninvolved adjacent lung, not tumor, had the highest T cell clonality. One tumor region alone was sequenced, and heterogeneity therefore remains possible.

The germline V gene encodes CDR1 LGHNA and CDR2 YNFKEQ. The V end lost 3 bases, the J end lost 4 bases, and 10 bases lay between the germline ends. CDR3 length: 15 residues. The repertoire was sequenced with immunoSEQ multiplex PCR; TCRdb's copy has only in-frame clones and lacks some. The sample contains around 40,000 clones, roughly nine tenths of which appear only once. The chain combines TRBV4-2 with TRBJ1-6; tentatively, D is TRBD1 (5 bases). The input for sequencing was peripheral blood, taken before any cancer treatment. The sequence was obtained from a woman aged 18 to 55 with stage III lung adenocarcinoma. CDR3 DNA: TGTGCCAGCAGCCAGGGGAGGGGTTATAATTCACCCCTCCACTTT. It codes for CASSQGRGYNSPLHF.